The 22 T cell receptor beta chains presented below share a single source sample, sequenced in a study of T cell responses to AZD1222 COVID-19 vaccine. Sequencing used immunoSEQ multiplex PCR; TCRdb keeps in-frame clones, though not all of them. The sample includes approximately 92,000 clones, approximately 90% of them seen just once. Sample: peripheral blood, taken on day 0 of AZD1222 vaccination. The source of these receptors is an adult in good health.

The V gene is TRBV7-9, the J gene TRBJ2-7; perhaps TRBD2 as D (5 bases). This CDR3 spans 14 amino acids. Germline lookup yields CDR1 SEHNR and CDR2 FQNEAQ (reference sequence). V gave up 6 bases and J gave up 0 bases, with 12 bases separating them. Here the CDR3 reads CASSALGSSYEQYF. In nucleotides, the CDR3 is TGTGCCAGCAGTGCTTTGGGGAGCTCCTACGAGCAGTACTTC.

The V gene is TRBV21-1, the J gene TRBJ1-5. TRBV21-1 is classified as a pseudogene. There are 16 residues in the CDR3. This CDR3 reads CANPIRAGTSNQPQHF. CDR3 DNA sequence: TGTGCCAATCCCATCCGGGCGGGGACAAGTAATCAGCCCCAGCATTTT.

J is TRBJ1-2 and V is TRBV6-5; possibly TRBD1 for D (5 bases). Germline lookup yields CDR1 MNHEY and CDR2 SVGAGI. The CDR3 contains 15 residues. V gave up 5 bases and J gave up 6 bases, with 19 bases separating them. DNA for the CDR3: TGTGCCAGCAGTCCGCCGGGACCGAATCTACATGGCTACACCTTC. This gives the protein CASSPPGPNLHGYTF.

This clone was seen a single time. CDR3 bases: TGTGCCAGCAGTGAATATGATGAGGAAACTGAAGCTTTCTTT. It codes for CASSEYDEETEAFF. This chain joins TRBV25-1 and TRBJ1-1; no definite D call. The V end was cut by 0 bases, the J end by 5 bases, with 10 bases between. Germline-derived CDR1 and CDR2 are MGHDK and SYGVNS. The CDR3 covers 14 residues.

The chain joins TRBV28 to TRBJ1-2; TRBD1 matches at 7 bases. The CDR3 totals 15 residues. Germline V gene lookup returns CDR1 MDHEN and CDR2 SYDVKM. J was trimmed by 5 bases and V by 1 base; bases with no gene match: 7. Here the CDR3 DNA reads TGTGCCAGCAGTTTATCGGTGCAGGGGGTGTATGGCTACACCTTC. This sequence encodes CASSLSVQGVYGYTF.

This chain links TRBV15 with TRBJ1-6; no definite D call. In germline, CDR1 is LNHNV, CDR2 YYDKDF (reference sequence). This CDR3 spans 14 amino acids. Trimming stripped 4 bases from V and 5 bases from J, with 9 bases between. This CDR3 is CATSTRVDNSPLHF. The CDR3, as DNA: TGTGCCACCAGCACCCGGGTTGATAATTCACCCCTCCACTTT. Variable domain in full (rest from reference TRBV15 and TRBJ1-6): DAMVIQNPRYQVTQFGKPVTLSCSQTLNHNVMYWYQQKSSQAPKLLFHYYDKDFNNEADTPDNFQSRRPNTSFCFLDIRSPGLGDTAMYLCATSTRVDNSPLHFGNGTRLTVT.

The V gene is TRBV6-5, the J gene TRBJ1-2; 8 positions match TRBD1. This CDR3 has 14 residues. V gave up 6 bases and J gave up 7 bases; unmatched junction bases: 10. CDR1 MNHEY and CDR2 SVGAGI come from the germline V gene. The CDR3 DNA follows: TGTGCCAGCAGACAAGGGGACAGGCGATCTGGCTACACCTTC. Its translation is CASRQGDRRSGYTF.

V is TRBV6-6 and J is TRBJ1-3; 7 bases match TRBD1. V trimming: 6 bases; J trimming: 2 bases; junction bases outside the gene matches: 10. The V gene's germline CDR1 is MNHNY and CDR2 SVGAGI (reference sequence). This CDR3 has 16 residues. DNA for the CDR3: TGTGCCAGCAGCTCCACTAACACAGGGGCTGGAAACACCATATATTTT. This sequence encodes CASSSTNTGAGNTIYF.

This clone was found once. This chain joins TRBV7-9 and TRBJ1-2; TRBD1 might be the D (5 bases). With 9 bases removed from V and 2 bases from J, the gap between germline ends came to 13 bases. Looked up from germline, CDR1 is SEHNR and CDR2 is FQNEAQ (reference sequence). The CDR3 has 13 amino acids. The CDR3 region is CASKRAGNYGYTF. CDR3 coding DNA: TGTGCCAGTAAACGCGCAGGGAACTATGGCTACACCTTC. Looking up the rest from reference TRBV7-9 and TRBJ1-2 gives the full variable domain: DTGVSQNPRHKITKRGQNVTFRCDPISEHNRLYWYRQTLGQGPEFLTYFQNEAQLEKSRLLSDRFSAERPKGSFSTLEIQRTEQGDSAMYLCASKRAGNYGYTFGSGTRLTVV.

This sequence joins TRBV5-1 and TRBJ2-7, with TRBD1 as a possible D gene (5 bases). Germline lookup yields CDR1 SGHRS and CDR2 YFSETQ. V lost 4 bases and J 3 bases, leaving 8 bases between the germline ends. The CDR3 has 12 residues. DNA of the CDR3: TGCGCCAGCAGCCCGGACAACTACGAGCAGTACTTC. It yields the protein CASSPDNYEQYF.

The CDR3 sequence: CASSQDEGQGGTNEKLFF. CDR3 DNA: TGTGCCAGCAGCCAAGATGAAGGGCAGGGGGGGACTAATGAAAAACTGTTTTTT. V gene TRBV4-2 combines with J gene TRBJ1-4, with 7 positions matching TRBD1. V gave up 0 bases and J gave up 2 bases; unmatched junction bases: 9. This CDR3 contains 18 residues. Germline CDR1 is LGHNA and CDR2 is YNFKEQ.

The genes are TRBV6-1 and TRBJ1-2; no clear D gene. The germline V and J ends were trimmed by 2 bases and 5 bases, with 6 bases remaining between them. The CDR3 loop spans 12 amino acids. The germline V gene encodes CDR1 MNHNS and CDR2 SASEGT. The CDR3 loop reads CASSELKYGYTF. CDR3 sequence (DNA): TGTGCCAGCAGTGAACTCAAATATGGCTACACCTTC.

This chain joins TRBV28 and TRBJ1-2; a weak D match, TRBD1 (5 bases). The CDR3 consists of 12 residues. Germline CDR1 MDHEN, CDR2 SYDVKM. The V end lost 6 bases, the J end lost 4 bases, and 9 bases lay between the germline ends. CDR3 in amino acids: CASSGQVYGYTF. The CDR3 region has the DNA TGTGCCAGCAGCGGACAAGTCTATGGCTACACCTTC.

The CDR3 sequence: CASTMGGVKLFF. As DNA, the CDR3 is TGTGCCAGCACCATGGGAGGTGTAAAACTGTTTTTT. The V call is TRBV7-9, the J call TRBJ1-4, with D uncertain. The germline V gene has CDR1 SEHNR and CDR2 FQNEAQ (reference sequence). This CDR3 has 12 residues. V was cut by 7 bases and J by 10 bases, with 13 bases left in between.

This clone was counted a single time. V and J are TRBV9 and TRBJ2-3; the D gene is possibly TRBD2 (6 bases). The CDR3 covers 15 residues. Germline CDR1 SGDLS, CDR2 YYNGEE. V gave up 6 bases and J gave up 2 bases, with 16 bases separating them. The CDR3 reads CASTRAGETTDTQYF. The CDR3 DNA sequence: TGTGCCAGCACCCGAGCGGGTGAAACCACAGATACGCAGTATTTT.

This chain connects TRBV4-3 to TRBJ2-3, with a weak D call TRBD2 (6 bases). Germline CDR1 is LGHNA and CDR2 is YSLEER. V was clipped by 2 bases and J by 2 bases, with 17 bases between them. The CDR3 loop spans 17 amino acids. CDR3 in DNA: TGCGCCAGCAGCCAAACCATCGCCGGGAGCGACACAGATACGCAGTATTTT. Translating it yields CASSQTIAGSDTDTQYF.

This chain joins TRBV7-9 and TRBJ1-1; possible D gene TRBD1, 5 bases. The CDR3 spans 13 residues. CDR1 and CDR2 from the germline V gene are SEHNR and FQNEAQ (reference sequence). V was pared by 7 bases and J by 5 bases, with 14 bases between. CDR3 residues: CASTQGGGTEAFF. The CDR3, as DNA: TGTGCCAGCACCCAGGGAGGTGGAACTGAAGCTTTCTTT.

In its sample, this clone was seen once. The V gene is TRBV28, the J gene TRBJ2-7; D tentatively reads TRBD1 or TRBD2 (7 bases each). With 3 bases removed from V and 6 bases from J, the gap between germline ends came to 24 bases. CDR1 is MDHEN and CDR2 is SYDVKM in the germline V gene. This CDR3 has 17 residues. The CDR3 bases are TGTGCCAGCAGTTTCCCCCGGGGGGCAGGGGGGAGTTCCGAGCAGTACTTC. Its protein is CASSFPRGAGGSSEQYF.

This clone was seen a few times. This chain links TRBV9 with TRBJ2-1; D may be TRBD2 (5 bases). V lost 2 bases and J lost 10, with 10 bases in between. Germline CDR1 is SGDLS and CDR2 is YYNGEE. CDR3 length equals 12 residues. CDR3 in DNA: TGTGCCAGCAGCGTGGGTCGGAGGGAGCAGTTCTTC. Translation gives CASSVGRREQFF.

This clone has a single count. The CDR3 protein is CASIEDSRLVYGYTF. The CDR3 DNA follows: TGTGCCAGTATAGAGGACAGCCGTCTCGTATATGGCTACACCTTC. The chain couples TRBV19 to TRBJ1-2; a weak D match, TRBD1 (6 bases). The ends were cut back, 7 bases at V and 5 bases at J, with 20 bases in the middle. CDR3 length equals 15 residues. The germline V gene has CDR1 LNHDA and CDR2 SQIVND (reference sequence).

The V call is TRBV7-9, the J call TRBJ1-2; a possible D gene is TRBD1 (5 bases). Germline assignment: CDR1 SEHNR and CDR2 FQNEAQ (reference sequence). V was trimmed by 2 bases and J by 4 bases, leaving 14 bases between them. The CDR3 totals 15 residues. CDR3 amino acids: CASSLSGGASYGYTF. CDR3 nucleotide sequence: TGTGCCAGCAGCTTAAGTGGAGGGGCGAGCTATGGCTACACCTTC.

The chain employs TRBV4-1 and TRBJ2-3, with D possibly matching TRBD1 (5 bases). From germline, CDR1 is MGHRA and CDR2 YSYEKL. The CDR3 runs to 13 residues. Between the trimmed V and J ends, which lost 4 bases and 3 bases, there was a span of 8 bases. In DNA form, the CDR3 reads TGCGCCAGCAGCCTACGACAGACAGATACGCAGTATTTT. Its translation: CASSLRQTDTQYF.